Listed here are 16 T cell receptor beta chains from one sample, sequenced in a study of Graves' ophthalmopathy and Graves' hyperthyroidism. Amplification targeted the TCR beta CDR3 regions, with RNA transcripts as the source material. HTBI primers served in a first-round RT-PCR, which a second-round multiplex PCR followed. TCRdb re-called the multiplex PCR reads with MiXCR, one entry per CDR3 protein. Of about 370,000 distinct CDR3 sequences detected, approximately 18% appear once; the ten largest clones hold around 2.4%. Sequenced sample: peripheral blood. Receptors originate from an adult woman with stable Graves' hyperthyroidism.

The chain combines TRBV7-9 with TRBJ2-7; D might be TRBD1 (5 bases). There are 15 residues in the CDR3. V lost 0 bases, J lost 3 bases, and 12 bases lay in between. In germline, CDR1 is SEHNR, CDR2 FQNEAQ (reference sequence). CDR3 sequence: CASSLAWQGLYEQYF. The CDR3 coding sequence is TGTGCCAGCAGCTTAGCGTGGCAGGGTCTCTACGAGCAGTACTTC.

This clonotype was detected many times. This sequence joins TRBV29-1 and TRBJ2-7, with D uncertain. This CDR3 spans 12 amino acids. In germline, CDR1 is SQVTM, CDR2 ANQGSEA. Trimming took 7 bases from V and 0 from J, leaving 10 bases between them. The CDR3 region is CSARSSSYEQYF. The CDR3 coding sequence is TGCAGCGCCAGATCTAGCTCCTACGAGCAGTACTTC.

There are a few counts of this clonotype. This CDR3 reads CASSRSGTEDSPLHF. CDR3 nucleotide sequence: TGCGCCAGCAGCAGGTCCGGGACAGAAGATTCACCCCTCCACTTT. The chain joins TRBV5-1 to TRBJ1-6, with 7 bases that match TRBD1. Germline-derived CDR1 and CDR2 are SGHRS and YFSETQ. With 4 bases clipped from V and 8 bases from J, the junction kept 9 bases outside the gene matches. The CDR3 contains 15 residues. The variable domain in full, with the rest retrieved from reference TRBV5-1 and TRBJ1-6, is KAGVTQTPRYLIKTRGQQVTLSCSPISGHRSVSWYQQTPGQGLQFLFEYFSETQRNKGNFPGRFSGRQFSNSRSEMNVSTLELGDSALYLCASSRSGTEDSPLHFGNGTRLTVT.

There are many counts of this clonotype. The chain links TRBV6-5 to TRBJ1-6, with D perhaps matching TRBD1 (5 bases). The V and J ends lost 6 bases and 7 bases respectively, with 16 bases between them. Per the germline V gene, CDR1 is MNHEY and CDR2 is SVGAGI. This CDR3 is built from 15 residues. The CDR3 loop reads CASSPGGSGNSPLHF. For the CDR3, the DNA is TGTGCCAGCAGCCCGGGGGGTTCGGGGAATTCACCCCTCCACTTT.

This clonotype was counted at least ten times. The J gene is TRBJ1-2, the V gene TRBV28; D is unresolved. CDR3 length: 12 residues. Trimming took 3 bases from V and 5 from J, leaving 7 bases between them. CDR1 and CDR2 from the germline V gene are MDHEN and SYDVKM. In nucleotides, the CDR3 is TGTGCCAGCAGTTTTGAGTTGTATGGCTACACCTTC. Amino acid sequence: CASSFELYGYTF.

This clonotype was counted only a few times. The chain employs TRBV9 and TRBJ2-5; D might be TRBD2 (6 bases). Per germline, CDR1 SGDLS and CDR2 YYNGEE. The CDR3 length is 13 residues. V shed 0 bases and J shed 7 bases, with 10 bases lying between them. The CDR3 loop is CASSVVQEGTQYF. The CDR3 DNA reads TGTGCCAGCAGCGTAGTCCAGGAGGGGACCCAGTACTTC. Complete variable domain (other parts from reference TRBV9 and TRBJ2-5): DSGVTQTPKHLITATGQRVTLRCSPRSGDLSVYWYQQSLDQGLQFLIQYYNGEERAKGNILERFSAQQFPDLHSELNLSSLELGDSALYFCASSVVQEGTQYFGPGTRLLVL.

The table lists this clonotype with a few counts. The V and J genes are TRBV20-1 and TRBJ2-2, with 7 bases identical to TRBD2. CDR1 and CDR2 from the germline V gene are DFQATT and SNEGSKA (reference sequence). The CDR3 sequence is 16 residues long. With V trimmed by 0 bases and J by 1 base, 5 bases remained unmatched. Here the CDR3 DNA reads TGCAGTGCTAGAGATTTGGCTAGCGGGAACACCGGGGAGCTGTTTTTT. Its translation is CSARDLASGNTGELFF.

In this sample, this clonotype turned up many times. The rearrangement links TRBV6-5 to TRBJ2-5, with 13 nucleotides matching TRBD2. CDR1 is MNHEY and CDR2 is SVGAGI in the germline V gene. V shed 4 bases and J 5 bases; nucleotides not matched to a gene: 10. The CDR3 is made up of 17 amino acids. The CDR3 sequence: CASSFRLAGGPDETQYF. CDR3 nucleotides: TGTGCCAGCAGTTTCCGACTAGCGGGAGGACCCGATGAGACCCAGTACTTC.

This clonotype was counted many times. The chain uses TRBV12-3 or TRBV12-4 and TRBJ1-5, with TRBD1 identical over 7 bases. The junction had 8 bases not matched to a gene; V was cut back by 4 bases and J by 11 bases. The CDR3 length is 13 residues. The DNA of the CDR3 is TGTGCCAGCAGTTCCTCGACAGGGAGGTCCCAGCATTTT. Its translation is CASSSSTGRSQHF.

This clonotype was observed many times. V and J are TRBV4-1 and TRBJ2-2, with 9 nucleotides matching TRBD2. The CDR3 loop spans 16 amino acids. The germline V gene encodes CDR1 MGHRA and CDR2 YSYEKL. V lost 3 bases to trimming and J lost 6 bases; unmatched junction nucleotides: 8. The CDR3 region has the DNA TGCGCCAGCAGCCAGTTAGCGGGAGTTGGCGCCGGGGAGCTGTTTTTT. Protein: CASSQLAGVGAGELFF.

The V gene is TRBV18, the J gene TRBJ2-7, with D unresolved. Looked up from germline, CDR1 is KGHSH and CDR2 is LQKENI. The CDR3 contains 14 residues. The V end was cut by 6 bases, the J end by 3 bases, with 15 bases between. CDR3 bases: TGTGCCAGCTCCCTTGGCCTGACTGGCTACGAGCAGTACTTC. Translating gives CASSLGLTGYEQYF.

This clonotype was seen repeatedly, ten times or more. The rearrangement uses TRBV28 and TRBJ2-4, with 7 nucleotides matching TRBD2. There are 13 residues in the CDR3. V was pared by 4 bases and J by 7 bases, with 4 bases of the junction left unmatched. From germline, CDR1 is MDHEN and CDR2 SYDVKM. The DNA for the CDR3 is TGTGCCAGCAGTTGGGGGGGGGTGAACATTCAGTACTTC. Protein sequence: CASSWGGVNIQYF.

Ten or more counts support this clonotype. The V call is TRBV4-1, the J call TRBJ1-5; no firm D call. The CDR3 runs to 16 residues. CDR1 is MGHRA, CDR2 YSYEKL, per germline. V was trimmed by 1 base and J by 6 bases, leaving 16 bases between them. This CDR3 reads CASSQVALAASQPQHF. CDR3 nucleotide sequence: TGCGCCAGCAGCCAAGTGGCCCTGGCAGCGAGTCAGCCCCAGCATTTT.

This clonotype was recorded at least ten times. The chain joins TRBV28 to TRBJ1-1; TRBD1 aligns across 7 bases. Germline V gene lookup returns CDR1 MDHEN and CDR2 SYDVKM. J lost 8 bases, V lost 6 bases, and 9 bases had no gene match. There are 13 residues in the CDR3. For the CDR3, the DNA is TGTGCCAGCAGGAACGACAGGGTGGGCGAAGCTTTCTTT. It is translated as CASRNDRVGEAFF.

This clonotype was detected many times. V gene TRBV6-2 or TRBV6-3 combines with J gene TRBJ2-7, with D possibly TRBD2 on 5 matching bases. V was pared by 9 bases and J by 2 bases, with 11 bases between. The germline gives CDR1 MNHEY, CDR2 SVGEGT. The CDR3 is made up of 12 amino acids. The CDR3 DNA reads as TGTGCCAGTGAGGGTCGGGCCTACGAGCAGTACTTC. This sequence encodes CASEGRAYEQYF.

This clonotype was recorded many times. The chain couples TRBV28 to TRBJ2-7; 7 bases map to TRBD2. The V gene's germline CDR1 is MDHEN and CDR2 SYDVKM. Losses at the gene ends were 2 bases for V and 3 bases for J; bases not matched to a gene: 7. This CDR3 contains 15 residues. The CDR3 nucleotides are TGTGCCAGCAGTTTAGGTGGTAGCGGGTTCTACGAGCAGTACTTC. Translating gives CASSLGGSGFYEQYF.